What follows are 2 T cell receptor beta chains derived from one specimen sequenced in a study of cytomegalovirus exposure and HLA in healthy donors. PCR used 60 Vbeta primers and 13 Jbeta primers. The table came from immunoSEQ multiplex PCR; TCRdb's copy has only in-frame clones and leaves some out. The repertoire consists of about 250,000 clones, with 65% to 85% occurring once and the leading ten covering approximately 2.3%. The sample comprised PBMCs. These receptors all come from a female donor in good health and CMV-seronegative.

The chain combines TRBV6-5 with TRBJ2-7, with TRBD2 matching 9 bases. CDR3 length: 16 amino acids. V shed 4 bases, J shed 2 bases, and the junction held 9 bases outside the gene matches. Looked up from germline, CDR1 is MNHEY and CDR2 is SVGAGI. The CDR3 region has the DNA TGTGCCAGCAGTTTCACCCTGGCTAGCGGGGCCTACGAGCAGTACTTC. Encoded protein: CASSFTLASGAYEQYF.

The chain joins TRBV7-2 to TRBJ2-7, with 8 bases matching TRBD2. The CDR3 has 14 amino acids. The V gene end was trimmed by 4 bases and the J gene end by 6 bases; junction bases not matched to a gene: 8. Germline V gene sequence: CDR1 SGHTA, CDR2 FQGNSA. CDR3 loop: CASSYPSGPGEQYF. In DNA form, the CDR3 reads TGTGCCAGCAGCTACCCTAGCGGGCCGGGCGAGCAGTACTTC.